This T cell receptor beta chain was recorded in a study of blood T cell repertoires in COVID-19. Germline lookup yields CDR1 SGHDT and CDR2 YYEEEE. V trimming: 1 base; J trimming: 9 bases; junction bases outside the gene matches: 2. CDR3 length equals 12 residues. TCRdb's table, derived via immunoSEQ multiplex PCR, lists solely in-frame clones and lacks some. Of approximately 160,000 clones listed, over 75% are singletons. Specimen: peripheral blood. J is TRBJ1-1 and V is TRBV5-6; 8 bases line up with TRBD1. The receptor was isolated from a man aged 55 to 70 who had recovered from COVID-19. The DNA of the CDR3 is TGTGCCAGCAGCTTGCTCAGGGGGCAAGCTTTCTTT. It encodes CASSLLRGQAFF. Based on the CDR3 plus reference TRBV5-6 and TRBJ1-1, the full variable domain is DAGVTQSPTHLIKTRGQQVTLRCSPKSGHDTVSWYQQALGQGPQFIFQYYEEEERQRGNFPDRFSGHQFPNYSSELNVNALLLGDSALYLCASSLLRGQAFFGQGTRLTVV.